Shown below are 26 T cell receptor beta chains from a single sample sequenced in a study of blood T cell repertoires in COVID-19 (dated by TCRdb to the early 2020s). Libraries were built with the immunoSEQ multiplex PCR assay. As stored in TCRdb, this immuneACCESS dataset retains in-frame rearrangements with V and J assigned. A fraction of the clones does not appear; measured against another copy, unresolved V genes explain less than half of the discrepancy, and the remainder lacks a known reason. This sample lists about 360,000 clones; 88% were detected once. Jointly, the top ten make up about 2.1% of the sample. The sample was PBMCs or T cells enriched from blood (not recorded which). Receptors originate from a woman aged 40 to 55 with acute COVID-19.

The chain employs TRBV18 and TRBJ1-4; D uncertain. This CDR3 region has 14 residues. Germline assignment: CDR1 KGHSH and CDR2 LQKENI. Deletions cut 4 bases from V and 14 bases from J, with 20 bases between. Here the CDR3 reads CASSLNNRDLVLFF. In DNA, the CDR3 is TGTGCCAGCTCACTGAATAACCGGGATTTGGTGCTGTTTTTT. The full variable domain, completed using reference TRBV18 and TRBJ1-4, is NAGVMQNPRHLVRRRGQEARLRCSPMKGHSHVYWYRQLPEEGLKFMVYLQKENIIDESGMPKERFSAEFPKEGPSILRIQQVVRGDSAAYFCASSLNNRDLVLFFGSGTQLSVL.

This chain joins TRBV7-9 and TRBJ2-1; 9 bases agree with TRBD1. The CDR3 contains 13 residues. In germline, CDR1 is SEHNR, CDR2 FQNEAQ (reference sequence). J lost 8 bases, V lost 4 bases, and 3 bases had no gene match. This CDR3 is CASSYRGPDEQFF. DNA for the CDR3: TGTGCCAGCAGCTACAGGGGGCCCGATGAGCAGTTCTTC.

The chain joins TRBV30 to TRBJ1-4, with 7 nucleotides matching TRBD1. The CDR3 is 14 residues long. Germline trimming cut 8 bases from V and 0 bases from J; bases unmatched to any gene: 6. Per the germline V gene, CDR1 is GTSNPN and CDR2 is SVGIG (reference sequence). CDR3 coding DNA: TGTGCCCTAGCAGGGGGAGCAACTAATGAAAAACTGTTTTTT. This sequence encodes CALAGGATNEKLFF.

J is TRBJ1-4 and V is TRBV20-1; D uncertain. The CDR3 contains 14 residues. Germline V gene sequence: CDR1 DFQATT, CDR2 SNEGSKA (reference sequence). Trimming removed 3 bases from V and 7 bases from J, with 15 bases in between. CDR3 region: CSASTRGAGEKLFF. The CDR3 bases are TGCAGTGCTAGTACCCGGGGAGCCGGTGAAAAACTGTTTTTT.

This clone has only one observation. This chain joins TRBV4-1 and TRBJ2-4; possible D gene TRBD2, 6 bases. V was trimmed by 1 base and J by 0 bases, leaving 10 bases between them. CDR3 length: 16 residues. The V gene's germline CDR1 is MGHRA and CDR2 YSYEKL. The CDR3 sequence: CASSQAGGSAKNIQYF. CDR3 DNA sequence: TGCGCCAGCAGCCAAGCCGGGGGATCAGCCAAAAACATTCAGTACTTC.

J is TRBJ2-3 and V is TRBV7-9, with 7 bases identical to TRBD1. Unmatched junction bases numbered 8, after V lost 6 bases and J lost 5 bases. The CDR3 spans 14 residues. Germline V gene data show CDR1 as SEHNR and CDR2 as FQNEAQ (reference sequence). CDR3 residues: CASSSTGALDTQYF. The CDR3 DNA reads as TGTGCCAGCAGTTCCACAGGGGCATTAGATACGCAGTATTTT. Full variable domain (missing parts from reference TRBV7-9 and TRBJ2-3): DTGVSQNPRHKITKRGQNVTFRCDPISEHNRLYWYRQTLGQGPEFLTYFQNEAQLEKSRLLSDRFSAERPKGSFSTLEIQRTEQGDSAMYLCASSSTGALDTQYFGPGTRLTVL.

This clone was recorded once. The genes are TRBV5-1 and TRBJ2-3, with D maybe TRBD1 (5 bases). The germline gives CDR1 SGHRS, CDR2 YFSETQ. There are 16 residues in the CDR3. Trimming cost V 0 bases and J 3 bases, with 14 bases left between them. The CDR3 reads CASSLAGRTSTDTQYF. Written as DNA, the CDR3 is TGCGCCAGCAGCTTGGCCGGCAGGACATCGACAGATACGCAGTATTTT.

The V gene is TRBV2, the J gene TRBJ1-2; 10 bases line up with TRBD1. The CDR3 is 15 amino acids. Trimming removed 5 bases from V and 4 bases from J; junction bases left unmatched: 7. CDR1 SNHLY and CDR2 FYNNEI come from the germline V gene. The CDR3 DNA sequence: TGTGCCAGCAGTCCCCGGACAGGGGGACCCTATGGCTACACCTTC. Protein sequence: CASSPRTGGPYGYTF.

This clone has a single count. The J gene is TRBJ2-7, the V gene TRBV6-5; 11 nucleotides match TRBD1. With 8 bases clipped from V and 3 bases from J, the junction kept 6 bases outside the gene matches. CDR1 is MNHEY, CDR2 SVGAGI, per germline. This CDR3 is built from 14 residues. This CDR3 is CASRGTGGIYEQYF. DNA for the CDR3: TGTGCCAGCCGGGGGACAGGGGGTATCTACGAGCAGTACTTC.

This clone was observed once. The rearrangement joins TRBV19 to TRBJ1-2; D may be TRBD1 (5 bases). The CDR3 is 15 residues long. CDR1 LNHDA and CDR2 SQIVND come from the germline V gene (reference sequence). The V end lost 4 bases, the J end lost 3 bases, and 15 bases lay between the germline ends. This CDR3 is CASSRGGAGDYGYTF. The CDR3 DNA reads as TGTGCCAGTAGTAGGGGGGGAGCAGGCGACTATGGCTACACCTTC.

The V gene is TRBV11-3, the J gene TRBJ1-2; 7 positions agree with TRBD1. Per the germline V gene, CDR1 is SGHNT and CDR2 is YENEEA. The J segment lost 1 base and the V segment lost 1 base, leaving 9 bases of the junction unmatched. This CDR3 spans 17 amino acids. The CDR3 DNA sequence: TGTGCCAGCAGCTTAGCGGTTGGCGGGACAGATAACTATGGCTACACCTTC. It translates to CASSLAVGGTDNYGYTF. Based on the CDR3 plus reference TRBV11-3 and TRBJ1-2, the full variable domain is EAGVVQSPRYKIIEKKQPVAFWCNPISGHNTLYWYLQNLGQGPELLIRYENEEAVDDSQLPKDRFSAERLKGVDSTLKIQPAELGDSAVYLCASSLAVGGTDNYGYTFGSGTRLTVV.

This clone was seen just once. The chain has TRBV7-2 and TRBJ2-7; 7 bases are a match to TRBD1. CDR3 length: 14 residues. Germline CDR1 and CDR2: SGHTA and FQGNSA. With 5 bases clipped from V and 1 base from J, the junction kept 5 bases outside the gene matches. In DNA form, the CDR3 reads TGTGCCAGCAGCATTGACAGGGTGTCCTACGAGCAGTACTTC. Encoded protein: CASSIDRVSYEQYF. The variable domain in full, with the rest retrieved from reference TRBV7-2 and TRBJ2-7, is GAGVSQSPSNKVTEKGKDVELRCDPISGHTALYWYRQSLGQGLEFLIYFQGNSAPDKSGLPSDRFSAERTGGSVSTLTIQRTQQEDSAVYLCASSIDRVSYEQYFGPGTRLTVT.

J is TRBJ1-2 and V is TRBV4-1; TRBD1 matches 10 bases. The CDR3 totals 16 residues. The V and J ends lost 4 bases and 0 bases, in that order; junction bases with no gene match: 5. Germline V lookup: CDR1 MGHRA, CDR2 YSYEKL. The CDR3 DNA follows: TGCGCCAGCAGCCTTCCCGGGACAGGGGCTAACTATGGCTACACCTTC. This codes for CASSLPGTGANYGYTF.

The genes are TRBV5-6 and TRBJ2-7; maybe TRBD2 (6 bases). The CDR3 contains 17 residues. V was clipped by 1 base and J by 4 bases, with 21 bases between them. Germline V gene lookup returns CDR1 SGHDT and CDR2 YYEEEE. The CDR3: CASSLYGRGPPPYEQYF. CDR3 coding DNA: TGTGCCAGCAGCTTGTATGGGCGGGGCCCCCCTCCGTACGAGCAGTACTTC.

The chain couples TRBV5-4 to TRBJ2-4; tentatively, D is TRBD1 (8 bases). The CDR3 is made up of 13 amino acids. CDR1 is SGHNT, CDR2 YYREEE, per germline (reference sequence). V was pared by 3 bases and J by 8 bases, with 12 bases between. CDR3 residues: CASSSQGGDIQYF. CDR3 in DNA: TGTGCCAGCAGCTCACAGGGGGGGGACATTCAGTACTTC. The full variable domain, with the rest looked up from reference TRBV5-4 and TRBJ2-4, is ETGVTQSPTHLIKTRGQQVTLRCSSQSGHNTVSWYQQALGQGPQFIFQYYREEENGRGNFPPRFSGLQFPNYSSELNVNALELDDSALYLCASSSQGGDIQYFGAGTRLSVL.

For the CDR3, the DNA is TGTGCCAGCAGCGGACAGGGTATCGGGACCGGGGAGCTGTTTTTT. This gives the protein CASSGQGIGTGELFF. V is TRBV9 and J is TRBJ2-2; 7 positions agree with TRBD1. Unmatched junction bases numbered 7, after V lost 3 bases and J lost 5 bases. Germline CDR1 SGDLS, CDR2 YYNGEE. The CDR3 runs 15 residues.

The CDR3 DNA sequence: TGTGCCAGCAGCCGCGGGTCTTACACTGAAGCTTTCTTT. Translating it yields CASSRGSYTEAFF. The J gene is TRBJ1-1, the V gene TRBV12-3 or TRBV12-4; D uncertain. This CDR3 spans 13 amino acids. Trimming took 6 bases from V and 3 from J, leaving 11 bases between them.

The chain recombines TRBV6-1 with TRBJ1-5; D ambiguous. The CDR3 runs to 15 residues. Per the germline V gene, CDR1 is MNHNS and CDR2 is SASEGT. Trimming cost V 3 bases and J 0 bases, with 9 bases left between them. The CDR3 nucleotides read TGTGCCAGCAGTGAGTCTCTGTATAGCAATCAGCCCCAGCATTTT. This gives the protein CASSESLYSNQPQHF.

There are a few counts of this clone. CDR3 loop: CASSWAGAYTGELFF. DNA of the CDR3: TGCGCCAGCAGCTGGGCAGGGGCTTACACCGGGGAGCTGTTTTTT. The rearrangement links TRBV5-1 to TRBJ2-2, with a possible D match to TRBD1 (6 bases). With 3 bases removed from V and 3 bases from J, the gap between germline ends came to 12 bases. The CDR3 has 15 residues. Germline lookup yields CDR1 SGHRS and CDR2 YFSETQ.

This chain connects TRBV5-1 to TRBJ1-4, with D possibly matching TRBD1 (5 bases). This CDR3 has 16 amino acids. V lost 4 bases, J lost 1 base, and 14 bases lay in between. Germline V gene lookup returns CDR1 SGHRS and CDR2 YFSETQ. Here the CDR3 reads CASSQTPRGTNEKLFF. DNA of the CDR3: TGCGCCAGCAGCCAAACGCCTAGGGGAACTAATGAAAAACTGTTTTTT. The full variable domain, with the rest looked up from reference TRBV5-1 and TRBJ1-4, is KAGVTQTPRYLIKTRGQQVTLSCSPISGHRSVSWYQQTPGQGLQFLFEYFSETQRNKGNFPGRFSGRQFSNSRSEMNVSTLELGDSALYLCASSQTPRGTNEKLFFGSGTQLSVL.

The sample holds one count of this clone. This chain joins TRBV12-3 or TRBV12-4 and TRBJ1-6; perhaps TRBD1 as D (5 bases). Trimming left V 7 bases short and J 7 bases short, with 8 bases between. The CDR3 has 12 amino acids. CDR3 loop: CASTSGNSPLHF. CDR3 in DNA: TGTGCCAGCACTTCAGGGAATTCACCCCTCCACTTT.

V gene TRBV20-1 combines with J gene TRBJ1-2; the match to TRBD1 covers 8 bases. Germline values: CDR1 DFQATT, CDR2 SNEGSKA (reference sequence). The CDR3 is made up of 14 amino acids. Trimming took 3 bases from V and 5 from J; bases not matched to a gene: 8. The CDR3 spells CSASRPDRVYGYTF. The DNA of the CDR3 is TGCAGTGCTAGTAGACCGGACAGGGTATATGGCTACACCTTC.

The chain couples TRBV5-1 to TRBJ1-2; D possibly corresponds to TRBD1 (6 bases). Trimming shortened V by 5 bases and J by 4 bases, and 9 bases separated the two germline ends. The CDR3 contains 12 residues. From germline, CDR1 is SGHRS and CDR2 YFSETQ. The DNA for the CDR3 is TGCGCCAGCAGTGGACAGCGCTATGGCTACACCTTC. It specifies CASSGQRYGYTF.

The chain joins TRBV16 to TRBJ1-5; the match to TRBD1 covers 7 bases. The CDR3 length is 16 residues. After removal of 0 bases from V and 5 bases from J, the junction contained 7 bases not matched to a gene. Germline CDR1 and CDR2: KGHSY and FQNENV. The CDR3 spells CASSQSRTGGHQPQHF. Written as DNA, the CDR3 is TGTGCCAGCAGCCAATCTCGGACAGGAGGGCATCAGCCCCAGCATTTT.

This clone was counted a few times. The chain uses TRBV2 and TRBJ1-1; 8 bases are a match to TRBD1. Unmatched junction bases numbered 7, after V lost 5 bases and J lost 5 bases. The CDR3 sequence is 14 residues long. The V gene's germline CDR1 is SNHLY and CDR2 FYNNEI. Here the CDR3 reads CASSNRQGRTEAFF. For the CDR3, the DNA is TGTGCCAGCAGTAATAGACAGGGGCGGACTGAAGCTTTCTTT.

J is TRBJ2-6 and V is TRBV19; no reliable D call. V was pared by 1 base and J by 4 bases, with 8 bases between. The CDR3 extends over 15 amino acids. In germline, CDR1 is LNHDA, CDR2 SQIVND (reference sequence). CDR3 nucleotide sequence: TGTGCCAGTAGTATAGTCCTAGGAGGGGCCAACGTCCTGACTTTC. Translated: CASSIVLGGANVLTF. The whole variable domain, filled in from reference TRBV19 and TRBJ2-6, reads DGGITQSPKYLFRKEGQNVTLSCEQNLNHDAMYWYRQDPGQGLRLIYYSQIVNDFQKGDIAEGYSVSREKKESFPLTVTSAQKNPTAFYLCASSIVLGGANVLTFGAGSRLTVL.